One sample yielded the 3 T cell receptor beta chains listed below, sequenced in a study of blood T cell repertoires in COVID-19. Only in-frame clones appear in the TCRdb table, and some are missing; sequencing was by immunoSEQ multiplex PCR. Of some 180,000 clones in the sample, approximately 82% were seen once. Sample: PBMCs or T cells enriched from blood (not recorded which). Receptor source: a woman between 55 and 75 years old with acute COVID-19.

This sequence joins TRBV20-1 and TRBJ2-7; D is unresolved. Trimming took 3 bases from V and 0 from J, leaving 6 bases between them. This CDR3 is 12 amino acids long. The V gene's germline CDR1 is DFQATT and CDR2 SNEGSKA (reference sequence). This chain's CDR3 is CSASGLSYEQYF. The CDR3 DNA reads as TGCAGTGCTAGTGGGCTCTCCTACGAGCAGTACTTC.

This clone was seen only a few times. The chain uses TRBV9 and TRBJ2-2; D gene uncertain. The CDR3 is 16 residues long. Trimming removed 4 bases from V and 0 bases from J, with 13 bases in between. CDR1 is SGDLS and CDR2 is YYNGEE in the germline V gene. For the CDR3, the DNA is TGTGCCAGCAGCCCCCCTGAGTCCCCGAACACCGGGGAGCTGTTTTTT. Its translation is CASSPPESPNTGELFF.

This rearrangement joins TRBV5-4 to TRBJ1-4, with no clear D. The V and J ends lost 0 bases and 10 bases respectively, with 10 bases between them. CDR1 is SGHNT, CDR2 YYREEE, per germline (reference sequence). The CDR3 spans 13 residues. The CDR3 here is CASSLDGEGKLFF. CDR3 DNA sequence: TGTGCCAGCAGCTTGGACGGGGAAGGAAAACTGTTTTTT.